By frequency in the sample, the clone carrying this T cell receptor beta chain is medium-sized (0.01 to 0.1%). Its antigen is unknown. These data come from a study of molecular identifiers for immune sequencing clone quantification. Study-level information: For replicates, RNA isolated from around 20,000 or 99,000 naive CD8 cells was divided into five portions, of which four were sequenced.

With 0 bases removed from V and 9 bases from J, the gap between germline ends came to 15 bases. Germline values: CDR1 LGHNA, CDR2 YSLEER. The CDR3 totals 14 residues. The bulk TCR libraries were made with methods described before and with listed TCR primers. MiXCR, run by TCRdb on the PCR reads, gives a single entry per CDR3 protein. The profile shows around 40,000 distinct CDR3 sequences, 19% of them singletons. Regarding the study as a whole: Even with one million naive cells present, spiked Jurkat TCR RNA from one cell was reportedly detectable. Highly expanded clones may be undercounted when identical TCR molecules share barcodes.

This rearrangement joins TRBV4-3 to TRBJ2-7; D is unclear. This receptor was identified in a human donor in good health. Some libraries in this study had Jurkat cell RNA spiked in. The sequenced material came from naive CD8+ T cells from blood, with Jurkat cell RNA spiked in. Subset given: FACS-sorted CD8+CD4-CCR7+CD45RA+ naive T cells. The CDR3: CASSQDSQGWGQYF. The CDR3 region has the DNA TGCGCCAGCAGCCAAGATTCACAAGGTTGGGGGCAGTACTTC.